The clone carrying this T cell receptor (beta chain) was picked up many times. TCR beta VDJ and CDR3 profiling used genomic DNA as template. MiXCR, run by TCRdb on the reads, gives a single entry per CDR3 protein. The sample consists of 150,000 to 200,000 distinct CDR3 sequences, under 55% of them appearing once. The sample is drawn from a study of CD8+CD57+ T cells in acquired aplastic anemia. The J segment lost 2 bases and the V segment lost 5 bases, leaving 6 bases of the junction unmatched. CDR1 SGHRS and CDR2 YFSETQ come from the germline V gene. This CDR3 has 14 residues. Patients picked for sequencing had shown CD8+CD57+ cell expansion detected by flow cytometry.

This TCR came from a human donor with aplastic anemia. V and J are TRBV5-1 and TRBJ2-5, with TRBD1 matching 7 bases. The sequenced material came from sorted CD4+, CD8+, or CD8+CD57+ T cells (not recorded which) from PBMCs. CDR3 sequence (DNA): TGCGCCAGCAGACGAGACAGGGTACAAGAGACCCAGTACTTC. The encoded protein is CASRRDRVQETQYF.